This section outlines one T cell receptor (beta chain) sequence together with its context. Antigen unknown. These data come from a study of shared clonotypes between healthy human individuals. Overall study context: For every donor, three CD4 naive, three CD4 memory, two CD8 naive and one CD8 memory plates were used. Findings of the study overall: All-four-donor shared clonotypes had higher generation probabilities than non-shared clonotypes did.

Each cell subset's genomic DNA was divided evenly among several immunoSEQ plates. Repertoires were generated with immunoSEQ multiplex PCR, while TCRdb's copy carries only in-frame clones and drops some. This table has about 2 million clones, about 95% appearing once. Naive CD8 cells lacked CD45RO and underwent positive selection for CCR7, leaving out terminally differentiated effector memory CD45RA+ cells. The study drew all its donors from Caucasian adults living in Nashville, Tennessee. Trimming removed 8 bases from V and 4 bases from J, with 9 bases in between. CDR3 length: 13 amino acids. CDR1 is MNHEY, CDR2 SVGAGI, per germline.

The sequenced material came from naive CD8+ T cells sorted from blood. The source of this sequence is a man younger than 35 in good health. The chain combines TRBV6-5 with TRBJ1-6; D gene unclear. CDR3 loop: CASFSGYNSPLHF. The CDR3 nucleotides are TGTGCCAGCTTTAGCGGTTATAATTCACCCCTCCACTTT.